The 2 T cell receptor beta chains in this list originate from one sample, sequenced in a study of shared clonotypes between healthy human individuals. The method was immunoSEQ multiplex PCR; TCRdb's version includes in-frame clones alone and lacks a portion of them. The sample consists of 800,000 to 950,000 clones, 90% to 97% of them appearing once. The naive CD8 population came from CD45RO-negative cells selected for CCR7, without terminally differentiated effector memory CD45RA+ cells. Sequencing input: naive CD8+ T cells sorted from blood. Every receptor here comes from a man aged 30 to 39 in good health.

J is TRBJ2-7 and V is TRBV29-1, with TRBD2 identical over 10 bases. V lost 0 bases to trimming and J lost 7 bases; unmatched junction nucleotides: 6. This CDR3 is 14 amino acids long. Germline V gene sequence: CDR1 SQVTM, CDR2 ANQGSEA. The CDR3 loop is CSVEDQREGGEQYF. The CDR3 DNA is TGCAGCGTTGAAGATCAGCGGGAGGGTGGTGAGCAGTACTTC.

CDR3 protein: CASSPPTGDYGYTF. As DNA, the CDR3 is TGTGCCAGCTCACCCCCCACCGGGGACTATGGCTACACCTTC. This chain joins TRBV18 and TRBJ1-2; D uncertain. Germline V gene sequence: CDR1 KGHSH, CDR2 LQKENI. Trimming took 3 bases from V and 3 from J, leaving 11 bases between them. The CDR3 covers 14 residues.